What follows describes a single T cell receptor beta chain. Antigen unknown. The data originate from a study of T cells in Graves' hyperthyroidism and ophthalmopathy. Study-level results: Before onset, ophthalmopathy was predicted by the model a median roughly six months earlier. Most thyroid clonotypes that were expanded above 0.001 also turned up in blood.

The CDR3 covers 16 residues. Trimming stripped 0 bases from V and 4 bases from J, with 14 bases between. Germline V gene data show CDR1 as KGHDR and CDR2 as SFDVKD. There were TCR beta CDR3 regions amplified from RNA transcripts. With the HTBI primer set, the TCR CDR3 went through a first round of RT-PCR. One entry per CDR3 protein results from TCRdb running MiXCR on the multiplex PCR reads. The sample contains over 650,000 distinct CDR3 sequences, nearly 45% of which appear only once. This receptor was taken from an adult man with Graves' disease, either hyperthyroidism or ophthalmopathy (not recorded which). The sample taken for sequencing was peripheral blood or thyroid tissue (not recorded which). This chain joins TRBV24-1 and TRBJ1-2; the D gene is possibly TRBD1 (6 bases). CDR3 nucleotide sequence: TGTGCCACCAGTGATTTGCGGGACACCGGATCCTATGGCTACACCTTC. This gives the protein CATSDLRDTGSYGYTF.